This record concerns one TCR beta chain sequence. The V gene lost 6 bases and the J gene lost 3 bases, with 13 bases spanning the gap. The CDR3 is made up of 14 amino acids. Germline V lookup: CDR1 MDHEN, CDR2 SYDVKM. Under the authors' procedure: Amplification with reference gene primers provided the estimates of nucleated cell counts. Some clones are missing from TCRdb's copy, which holds only in-frame ones; the method was immunoSEQ multiplex PCR. V and J calls and clone size are as listed in that table; D and trimming were resolved from the DNA. The sample lists 76,000 or so clones, 87% occurring once. The sample is drawn from a study of blood T cell repertoires in COVID-19. Overall study context: Collection of acute and convalescent COVID-19 samples took place in the United States, Italy and Spain. T cells, B-cell-depleted T cells, or PBMCs supplied cDNA or gDNA.

The TCR was taken from a man under 40 with acute or convalescent COVID-19. Sequenced sample: peripheral blood. V usage is TRBV28 and J usage is TRBJ2-3, with D perhaps matching TRBD1 (5 bases). Here the CDR3 reads CASSLQEATDTQYF. CDR3 DNA sequence: TGTGCCAGCAGCCTACAGGAAGCTACAGATACGCAGTATTTT.